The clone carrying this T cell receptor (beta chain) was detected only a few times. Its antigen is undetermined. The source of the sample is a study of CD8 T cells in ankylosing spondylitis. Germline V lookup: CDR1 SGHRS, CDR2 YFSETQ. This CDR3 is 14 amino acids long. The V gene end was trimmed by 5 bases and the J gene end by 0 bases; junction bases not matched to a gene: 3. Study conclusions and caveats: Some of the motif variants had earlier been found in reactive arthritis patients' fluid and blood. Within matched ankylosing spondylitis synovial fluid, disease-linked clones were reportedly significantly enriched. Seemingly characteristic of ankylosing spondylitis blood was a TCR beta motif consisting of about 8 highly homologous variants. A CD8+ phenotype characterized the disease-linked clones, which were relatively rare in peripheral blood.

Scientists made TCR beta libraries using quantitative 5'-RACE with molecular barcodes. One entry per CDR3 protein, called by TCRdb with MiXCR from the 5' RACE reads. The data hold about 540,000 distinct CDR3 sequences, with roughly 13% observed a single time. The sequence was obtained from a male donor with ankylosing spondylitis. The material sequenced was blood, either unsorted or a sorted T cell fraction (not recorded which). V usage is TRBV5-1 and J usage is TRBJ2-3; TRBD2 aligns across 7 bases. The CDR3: CASRVSGSTDTQYF. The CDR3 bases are TGCGCCAGCAGGGTTAGCGGGAGCACAGATACGCAGTATTTT. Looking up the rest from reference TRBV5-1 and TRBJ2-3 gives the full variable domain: KAGVTQTPRYLIKTRGQQVTLSCSPISGHRSVSWYQQTPGQGLQFLFEYFSETQRNKGNFPGRFSGRQFSNSRSEMNVSTLELGDSALYLCASRVSGSTDTQYFGPGTRLTVL.